Listed below are T cell receptor beta chains from one sample, sequenced in a study of chemoradiotherapy in HPV16-positive cancers. This table comes from immunoSEQ multiplex PCR, and its TCRdb copy is limited to in-frame clones, with some not included. This sample has fewer than 15,000 clones, with around 68% found just once. This sample was obtained from a patient who underwent chemoradiotherapy. These receptors were taken from a human donor with HPV-associated anogenital cancer. Both conserved end residues are part of each CDR3. A D gene is named only where the DNA matches it firmly. Size is stated for part of the rows, as once, few or many counts, or as a class when the clone is expanded.

clone_size: NA
j_call: TRBJ2-3
v_call: TRBV4-2
d_call: NA
cdr3_aa: CASSLGSSEFTDTQYF
cdr3_nt: TGTGCCAGCAGCCTAGGGTCCTCAGAGTTCACAGATACGCAGTATTTT

clone_size: NA
j_call: TRBJ2-1
v_call: TRBV9
d_call: NA
cdr3_aa: CASSQRGDHNEQFF
cdr3_nt: TGTGCCAGCTCCCAGAGGGGGGACCACAATGAGCAGTTCTTC

clone_size: NA
j_call: TRBJ1-6
v_call: TRBV7-2
d_call: NA
cdr3_aa: CASSLAGGWGGLSPLHF
cdr3_nt: TGTGCCAGCAGCTTAGCGGGGGGTTGGGGAGGGCTTTCACCCCTCCACTTT

clone_size: few
j_call: TRBJ1-1
v_call: TRBV10-3
d_call: TRBD1
cdr3_aa: CAIKPQGALNTEAFF
cdr3_nt: TGTGCCATCAAACCACAGGGGGCACTGAACACTGAAGCTTTCTTT

clone_size: large
j_call: TRBJ1-1
v_call: TRBV29-1
d_call: NA
cdr3_aa: CSVVSGMLEAFF
cdr3_nt: TGCAGCGTTGTATCAGGGATGCTTGAAGCTTTCTTT

clone_size: NA
j_call: TRBJ1-1
v_call: TRBV5-1
d_call: TRBD1
cdr3_aa: CASSFGQVNTEAFF
cdr3_nt: TGCGCCAGCAGCTTCGGACAGGTCAACACTGAAGCTTTCTTT

clone_size: few
j_call: TRBJ2-2
v_call: TRBV10-3
d_call: TRBD1
cdr3_aa: CAISLTGGEVGELFF
cdr3_nt: TGTGCCATCAGTCTGACAGGGGGCGAGGTCGGGGAGCTGTTTTTT

clone_size: NA
j_call: TRBJ2-2
v_call: TRBV7-8
d_call: NA
cdr3_aa: CASSLAELAGELFF
cdr3_nt: TGTGCCAGCAGCTTAGCGGAGTTGGCCGGGGAGCTGTTTTTT

clone_size: NA
j_call: TRBJ2-1
v_call: TRBV5-1
d_call: TRBD1
cdr3_aa: CASSLVGQTYNEQFF
cdr3_nt: TGCGCCAGCAGCTTGGTGGGACAGACCTACAATGAGCAGTTCTTC

clone_size: few
j_call: TRBJ2-7
v_call: TRBV27
d_call: NA
cdr3_aa: CASRSVGGAYEQYF
cdr3_nt: TGTGCCAGCAGGTCTGTGGGGGGCGCCTACGAGCAGTACTTC

clone_size: NA
j_call: TRBJ1-2
v_call: TRBV30
d_call: TRBD1
cdr3_aa: CAWSVRRTGGYGYTF
cdr3_nt: TGTGCCTGGAGTGTACGAAGGACAGGGGGTTATGGCTACACCTTC

clone_size: NA
j_call: TRBJ2-5
v_call: TRBV9
d_call: TRBD2
cdr3_aa: CASSPFAGGQETQYF
cdr3_nt: TGTGCCAGCAGCCCTTTTGCGGGGGGGCAAGAGACCCAGTACTTC

clone_size: NA
j_call: TRBJ1-3
v_call: TRBV11-2
d_call: TRBD1
cdr3_aa: CASSSRGDSVGNTIYF
cdr3_nt: TGTGCCAGCAGCTCCAGGGGGGACTCCGTTGGAAACACCATATATTTT

clone_size: NA
j_call: TRBJ2-1
v_call: TRBV7-9
d_call: NA
cdr3_aa: CASRGAGGWSYNEQFF
cdr3_nt: TGTGCCAGCAGGGGGGCTGGCGGGTGGTCCTACAATGAGCAGTTCTTC

clone_size: NA
j_call: TRBJ2-2
v_call: TRBV11-2
d_call: NA
cdr3_aa: CASSLAMNTGELFF
cdr3_nt: TGTGCCAGCAGCTTAGCGATGAACACCGGGGAGCTGTTTTTT

clone_size: NA
j_call: TRBJ2-7
v_call: TRBV7-3
d_call: TRBD1
cdr3_aa: CASSLTGAYEQYF
cdr3_nt: TGTGCCAGCAGCTTGACAGGGGCGTACGAGCAGTACTTC

clone_size: NA
j_call: TRBJ2-3
v_call: TRBV10-3
d_call: TRBD2
cdr3_aa: CAISGPGGVDTQYF
cdr3_nt: TGTGCCATCAGTGGCCCCGGGGGGGTAGATACGCAGTATTTT

clone_size: NA
j_call: TRBJ2-2
v_call: TRBV7-2
d_call: NA
cdr3_aa: CASSSNSGAGELFF
cdr3_nt: TGTGCCAGCAGCTCCAATAGTGGGGCCGGGGAGCTGTTTTTT

clone_size: few
j_call: TRBJ2-7
v_call: TRBV10-3
d_call: TRBD2
cdr3_aa: CAISEGLGDLSYEQYF
cdr3_nt: TGTGCCATCAGTGAGGGACTAGGGGACCTCTCCTACGAGCAGTACTTC

clone_size: NA
j_call: TRBJ1-6
v_call: TRBV5-1
d_call: NA
cdr3_aa: CASSRQMGSSPLHF
cdr3_nt: TGCGCCAGCAGCCGCCAGATGGGGTCCTCACCCCTCCACTTT

clone_size: NA
j_call: TRBJ2-3
v_call: TRBV6-1
d_call: NA
cdr3_aa: CASNVPRYTDTQYF
cdr3_nt: TGTGCCAGCAATGTACCACGATACACAGATACGCAGTATTTT

clone_size: NA
j_call: TRBJ1-5
v_call: TRBV6-6
d_call: NA
cdr3_aa: CASSYGNQPQHF
cdr3_nt: TGTGCCAGCAGTTACGGTAATCAGCCCCAGCATTTT

clone_size: medium-sized
j_call: TRBJ1-2
v_call: TRBV19
d_call: TRBD1
cdr3_aa: CASRPGQGYGYTF
cdr3_nt: TGTGCCAGTAGGCCGGGACAGGGCTATGGCTACACCTTC

clone_size: NA
j_call: TRBJ2-1
v_call: TRBV18
d_call: TRBD2
cdr3_aa: CASSRLSGGASFQFF
cdr3_nt: TGTGCCAGCTCACGACTTAGCGGGGGGGCCTCATTCCAGTTCTTC

clone_size: NA
j_call: TRBJ2-2
v_call: TRBV9
d_call: NA
cdr3_aa: CASSVGTNTGELFF
cdr3_nt: TGTGCCAGCAGCGTAGGGACGAACACCGGGGAGCTGTTTTTT

clone_size: NA
j_call: TRBJ1-2
v_call: TRBV28
d_call: NA
cdr3_aa: CASTALLAYGYTF
cdr3_nt: TGTGCCAGCACCGCCCTCCTGGCCTATGGCTACACCTTC

clone_size: NA
j_call: TRBJ2-2
v_call: TRBV18
d_call: NA
cdr3_aa: CASSPRGGDTGELFF
cdr3_nt: TGTGCCAGCTCACCCAGAGGGGGTGACACCGGGGAGCTGTTTTTT

clone_size: few
j_call: TRBJ2-7
v_call: TRBV5-1
d_call: NA
cdr3_aa: CASSLGTAGPTFSYEQYF
cdr3_nt: TGCGCCAGCAGCTTGGGGACAGCAGGACCGACATTTTCCTACGAGCAGTACTTC

clone_size: NA
j_call: TRBJ1-4
v_call: TRBV29-1
d_call: NA
cdr3_aa: CSVEGALGEEKLFF
cdr3_nt: TGCAGCGTTGAGGGCGCATTGGGGGAGGAAAAACTGTTTTTT

clone_size: NA
j_call: TRBJ1-2
v_call: TRBV7-2
d_call: NA
cdr3_aa: CASSDDGYTF
cdr3_nt: TGTGCCAGCAGCGACGATGGCTACACCTTC

clone_size: few
j_call: TRBJ2-7
v_call: TRBV5-1
d_call: NA
cdr3_aa: CASSPVGGSYEQYF
cdr3_nt: TGCGCCAGCAGCCCCGTGGGCGGCTCCTACGAGCAGTACTTC

clone_size: NA
j_call: TRBJ1-1
v_call: TRBV30
d_call: NA
cdr3_aa: CAWLKDQGNTEAFF
cdr3_nt: TGTGCCTGGTTAAAAGATCAGGGGAACACTGAAGCTTTCTTT

clone_size: NA
j_call: TRBJ2-7
v_call: TRBV6-1
d_call: TRBD1
cdr3_aa: CASRETGGRYEQYF
cdr3_nt: TGTGCCAGCAGGGAGACAGGGGGTCGCTACGAGCAGTACTTC

clone_size: NA
j_call: TRBJ1-1
v_call: TRBV7-2
d_call: NA
cdr3_aa: CASSPRRRDTLLRDTEAFF
cdr3_nt: TGTGCCAGCAGCCCGCGAAGACGGGACACTCTCTTAAGGGACACTGAAGCTTTCTTT

clone_size: NA
j_call: TRBJ1-4
v_call: TRBV6-5
d_call: NA
cdr3_aa: CASSYAGDNEKLFF
cdr3_nt: TGTGCCAGCAGTTACGCAGGAGATAATGAAAAACTGTTTTTT

clone_size: NA
j_call: TRBJ2-7
v_call: TRBV7-9
d_call: NA
cdr3_aa: CASSAPLDSIEQYF
cdr3_nt: TGTGCCAGCAGCGCTCCCCTGGACAGCATCGAGCAGTACTTC

clone_size: NA
j_call: TRBJ1-4
v_call: TRBV5-6
d_call: NA
cdr3_aa: CASSSYARQADPEKLFF
cdr3_nt: TGTGCCAGCAGCTCATACGCGAGACAGGCGGATCCCGAAAAACTGTTTTTT

clone_size: NA
j_call: TRBJ2-3
v_call: TRBV2
d_call: NA
cdr3_aa: CASSEWRSDTQYF
cdr3_nt: TGTGCCAGCAGTGAGTGGCGCTCAGATACGCAGTATTTT

clone_size: NA
j_call: TRBJ2-5
v_call: TRBV2
d_call: TRBD2
cdr3_aa: CASKGLVGETQYF
cdr3_nt: TGTGCCAGCAAGGGACTAGTCGGAGAGACCCAGTACTTC

clone_size: NA
j_call: TRBJ1-6
v_call: TRBV7-2
d_call: NA
cdr3_aa: CASSSTYREGVHF
cdr3_nt: TGTGCCAGCAGCTCTACCTACAGGGAGGGGGTCCACTTT

clone_size: few
j_call: TRBJ1-6
v_call: TRBV6-5
d_call: NA
cdr3_aa: CASMRRGEPLHF
cdr3_nt: TGTGCCAGCATGAGGCGAGGGGAACCCCTCCACTTT

clone_size: NA
j_call: TRBJ1-2
v_call: TRBV30
d_call: TRBD1
cdr3_aa: CAWRLDRAYGYTF
cdr3_nt: TGTGCCTGGAGGTTGGACAGGGCCTATGGCTACACCTTC

clone_size: few
j_call: TRBJ1-4
v_call: TRBV2
d_call: NA
cdr3_aa: CASSERPRQNEKLFF
cdr3_nt: TGTGCCAGCAGTGAACGTCCGAGACAGAATGAAAAACTGTTTTTT

clone_size: NA
j_call: TRBJ1-1
v_call: TRBV2
d_call: NA
cdr3_aa: CASSEQGPPNTEAFF
cdr3_nt: TGTGCCAGCAGTGAACAGGGTCCCCCGAACACTGAAGCTTTCTTT

clone_size: medium-sized
j_call: TRBJ2-2
v_call: TRBV7-9
d_call: NA
cdr3_aa: CASREPFRGRNTGELFF
cdr3_nt: TGTGCCAGCAGAGAGCCTTTCAGGGGAAGGAACACCGGGGAGCTGTTTTTT